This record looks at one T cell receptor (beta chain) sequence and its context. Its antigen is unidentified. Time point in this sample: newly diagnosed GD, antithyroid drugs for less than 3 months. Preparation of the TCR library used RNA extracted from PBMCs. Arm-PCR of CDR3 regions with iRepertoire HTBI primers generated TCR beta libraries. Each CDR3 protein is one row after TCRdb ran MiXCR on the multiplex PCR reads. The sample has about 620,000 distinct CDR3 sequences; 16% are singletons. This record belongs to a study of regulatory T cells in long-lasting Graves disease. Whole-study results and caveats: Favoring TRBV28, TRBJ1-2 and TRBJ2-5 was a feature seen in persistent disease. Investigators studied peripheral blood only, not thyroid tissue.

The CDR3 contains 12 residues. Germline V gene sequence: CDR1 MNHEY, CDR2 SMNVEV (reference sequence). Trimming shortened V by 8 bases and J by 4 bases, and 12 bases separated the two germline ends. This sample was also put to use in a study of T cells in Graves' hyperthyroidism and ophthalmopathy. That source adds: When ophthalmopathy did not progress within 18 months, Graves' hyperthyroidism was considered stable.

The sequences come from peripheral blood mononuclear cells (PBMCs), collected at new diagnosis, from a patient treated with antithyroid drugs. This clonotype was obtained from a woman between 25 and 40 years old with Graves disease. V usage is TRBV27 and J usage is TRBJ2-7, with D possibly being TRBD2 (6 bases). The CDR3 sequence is CASRRDWYEQYF. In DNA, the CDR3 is TGTGCCAGCCGCAGGGACTGGTACGAGCAGTACTTC.